The next 9 T cell receptor beta chains were all read from a single sample in a study of CD8 T cells in Susac syndrome (dated by TCRdb to 2018 to 2020). To prepare the library, the immunoSEQ multiplex PCR assay was applied. RNA was extracted using the RNeasy kit, and roughly 0.45 to 1 microgram was reverse transcribed with random hexamers. The raw public data were reprocessed by TCRdb itself: fastp quality trimming at Q25, MiXCR clonotype calling, in-frame beta chains only. Entries are consolidated by CDR3 protein sequence, retaining the most common genes and DNA. This sample holds 200,000 to 250,000 distinct CDR3 sequences; 85% to 95% were observed only once. The top ten hold approximately 0.081% of the sample. The sample comprised CD4+ T cells from PBMCs. Receptors were obtained from a human donor with multiple sclerosis.

The rearrangement uses TRBV15 and TRBJ2-3; no definite D call. Germline loops: CDR1 LNHNV, CDR2 YYDKDF (reference sequence). CDR3 length: 12 residues. V was cut by 6 bases and J by 2 bases, with 6 bases left in between. CDR3 in amino acids: CATRTITDTQYF. In nucleotides, the CDR3 is TGTGCCACCAGGACGATCACAGATACGCAGTATTTT.

This sequence joins TRBV30 and TRBJ2-5, with D perhaps matching TRBD1 or TRBD2 (5 bases each). Germline assignment: CDR1 GTSNPN and CDR2 SVGIG (reference sequence). Trimming pared 3 bases from V and 0 bases from J, leaving 17 bases between. This CDR3 has 16 residues. DNA of the CDR3: TGTGCCTGGAGACCCATGGGGGTAAAGTACCAAGAGACCCAGTACTTC. It specifies CAWRPMGVKYQETQYF.

J is TRBJ2-1 and V is TRBV20-1, with D unresolved. Germline V lookup: CDR1 DFQATT, CDR2 SNEGSKA (reference sequence). V lost 4 bases to trimming and J lost 5 bases, with 15 bases between them. The CDR3 length is 14 residues. The CDR3 nucleotides read TGCAGTGCTATCTTCCCCCAGCAAAACAATGAGCAGTTCTTC. It yields the protein CSAIFPQQNNEQFF.

The chain combines TRBV19 with TRBJ2-5, with TRBD2 matching 8 bases. The CDR3 contains 12 residues. Per germline, CDR1 LNHDA and CDR2 SQIVND (reference sequence). The V gene end was trimmed by 7 bases and the J gene end by 7 bases; junction bases not matched to a gene: 5. The CDR3 DNA reads as TGTGCCAGTAACCGCCGGGGGGGGACCCAGTACTTC. Amino acid sequence: CASNRRGGTQYF.

The genes are TRBV3-1 and TRBJ2-7; D gene unclear. Germline V gene lookup returns CDR1 LGHDT and CDR2 YNNKEL (reference sequence). Deletions cut 2 bases from V and 5 bases from J, with 4 bases between. This CDR3 has 11 amino acids. The CDR3 DNA reads as TGTGCCAGCAGCCAAATACACGAGCAGTACTTC. It translates to CASSQIHEQYF.

The CDR3, as DNA: TGCGCCAGCAGCCAAACCCAGGGGAACACTGAAGCTTTCTTT. Protein product: CASSQTQGNTEAFF. V usage is TRBV5-1 and J usage is TRBJ1-1; D possibly corresponds to TRBD1 (5 bases). The CDR3 contains 14 residues. The V end was cut by 4 bases, the J end by 1 base, with 11 bases between. Germline values: CDR1 SGHRS, CDR2 YFSETQ.

This chain joins TRBV9 and TRBJ2-2; no reliable D call. The CDR3 runs to 13 residues. Trimming left V 3 bases short and J 4 bases short, with 7 bases between. CDR1 and CDR2 from the germline V gene are SGDLS and YYNGEE. The CDR3 coding sequence is TGTGCCAGCAGCGCTTACGGCACCGGGGAGCTGTTTTTT. Amino acid sequence: CASSAYGTGELFF.

This rearrangement joins TRBV18 to TRBJ1-4; maybe TRBD1 (5 bases). V gave up 6 bases and J gave up 0 bases, with 14 bases separating them. This CDR3 is 16 amino acids long. Per the germline V gene, CDR1 is KGHSH and CDR2 is LQKENI. In nucleotides, the CDR3 is TGTGCCAGCTCCCCGAGAGGGGCCGCAACTAATGAAAAACTGTTTTTT. Translated: CASSPRGAATNEKLFF.

This sequence joins TRBV5-6 and TRBJ2-2; D ambiguous. This CDR3 has 12 residues. V lost 4 bases, J lost 3 bases, and 4 bases lay in between. CDR1 and CDR2 (germline): SGHDT, YYEEEE. The CDR3 loop is CASSPYTGELFF. The DNA of the CDR3 is TGTGCCAGCAGCCCGTACACCGGGGAGCTGTTTTTT.